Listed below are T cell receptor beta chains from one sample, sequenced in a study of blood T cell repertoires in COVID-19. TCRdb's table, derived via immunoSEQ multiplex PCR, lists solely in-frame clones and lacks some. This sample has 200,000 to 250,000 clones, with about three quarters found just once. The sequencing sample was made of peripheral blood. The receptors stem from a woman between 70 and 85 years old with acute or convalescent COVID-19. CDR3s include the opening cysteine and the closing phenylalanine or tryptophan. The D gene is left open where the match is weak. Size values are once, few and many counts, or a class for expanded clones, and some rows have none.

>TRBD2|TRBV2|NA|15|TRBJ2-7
CASSRETSGSAEQYF
TGTGCCAGCAGTCGAGAGACTAGCGGGAGTGCCGAGCAGTACTTC
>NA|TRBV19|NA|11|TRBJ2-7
CASSRGGEQYF
TGTGCCAGTAGTCGGGGTGGAGAGCAGTACTTC
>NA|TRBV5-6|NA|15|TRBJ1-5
CASSWGGYSNQPQHF
TGTGCCAGCAGCTGGGGAGGGTATAGCAATCAGCCCCAGCATTTT
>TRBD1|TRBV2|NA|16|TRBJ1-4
CASSVGSGGWNEKLFF
TGTGCCAGCAGTGTGGGGTCAGGGGGGTGGAATGAAAAACTGTTTTTT
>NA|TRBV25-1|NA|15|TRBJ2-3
CASSEGGTARNTQYF
TGTGCCAGCAGTGAAGGAGGGACAGCAAGGAATACGCAGTATTTT
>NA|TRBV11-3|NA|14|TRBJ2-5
CASSSSGAQETQYF
TGTGCCAGCAGCTCAAGCGGTGCTCAAGAGACCCAGTACTTC
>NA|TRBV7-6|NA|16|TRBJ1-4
CASSPQGRATNEKLFF
TGTGCCAGCAGCCCTCAGGGCAGGGCCACTAATGAAAAACTGTTTTTT
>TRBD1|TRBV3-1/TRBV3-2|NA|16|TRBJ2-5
CASSDSGTGGWETQYF
TGTGCCAGCAGTGACAGTGGGACAGGGGGTTGGGAGACCCAGTACTTC
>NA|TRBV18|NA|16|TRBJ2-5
CASSPMGPKTLETQYF
TGTGCCAGCTCACCAATGGGCCCCAAAACACTCGAGACCCAGTACTTC
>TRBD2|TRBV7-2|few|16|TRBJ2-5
CASSFRGLAGVETQYF
TGTGCCAGCAGCTTTAGGGGACTAGCGGGAGTAGAGACCCAGTACTTC
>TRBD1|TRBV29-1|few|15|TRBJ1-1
CSVEVTDRGYTEAFF
TGCAGCGTTGAAGTCACTGACAGGGGTTACACTGAAGCTTTCTTT
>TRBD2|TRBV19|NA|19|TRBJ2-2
CASSFRLAGGPKDTGELFF
TGTGCCAGTAGTTTCCGACTAGCGGGAGGGCCGAAGGACACCGGGGAGCTGTTTTTT
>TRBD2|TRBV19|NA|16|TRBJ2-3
CASRILAGSSTDTQYF
TGTGCCAGTAGGATCTTAGCGGGCTCTAGCACAGATACGCAGTATTTT
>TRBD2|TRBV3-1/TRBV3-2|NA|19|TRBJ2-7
CASSQDPTPLAGGPHEQYF
TGTGCCAGCAGCCAAGACCCGACCCCCCTAGCGGGAGGGCCCCACGAGCAGTACTTC
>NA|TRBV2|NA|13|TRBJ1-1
CASREGRGTEAFF
TGTGCCAGCCGGGAGGGGCGAGGGACTGAAGCTTTCTTT
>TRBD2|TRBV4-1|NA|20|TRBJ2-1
CASSHNSGTSGRTKDNEQFF
TGCGCCAGCAGCCACAATTCCGGGACTAGCGGGAGGACTAAGGACAATGAGCAGTTCTTC
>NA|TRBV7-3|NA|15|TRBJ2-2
CASSLGLTNTGELFF
TGTGCCAGCAGCCTCGGACTCACGAACACCGGGGAGCTGTTTTTT
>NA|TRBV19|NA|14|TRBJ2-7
CASSPRGAKYEQYF
TGTGCCAGTAGCCCCAGGGGCGCAAAGTACGAGCAGTACTTC
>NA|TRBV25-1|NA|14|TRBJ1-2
CASSEPGNYYGYTF
TGTGCCAGCAGTGAGCCAGGGAATTACTATGGCTACACCTTC
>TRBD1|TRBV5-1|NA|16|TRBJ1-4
CASSPGQGSSNEKLFF
TGCGCCAGCAGCCCGGGACAGGGGTCATCTAATGAAAAACTGTTTTTT
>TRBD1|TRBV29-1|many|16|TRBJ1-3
CSVDGTGASSGNTIYF
TGCAGCGTTGATGGAACAGGGGCGAGCTCTGGAAACACCATATATTTT
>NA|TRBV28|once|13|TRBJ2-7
CASSTLQQYEQYF
TGTGCCAGCAGTACATTACAGCAGTACGAGCAGTACTTC
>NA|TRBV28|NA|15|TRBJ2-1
CASSEPGLADNEQFF
TGTGCCAGCAGTGAACCGGGACTGGCCGACAATGAGCAGTTCTTC
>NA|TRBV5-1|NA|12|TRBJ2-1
CASSWVGGEQFF
TGCGCCAGCAGCTGGGTGGGAGGTGAGCAGTTCTTC
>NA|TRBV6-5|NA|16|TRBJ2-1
CASSFRTGRGYNEQFF
TGTGCCAGCAGTTTCCGGACCGGGCGGGGTTACAATGAGCAGTTCTTC
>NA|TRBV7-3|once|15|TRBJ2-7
CASSLTHIRAYEQYF
TGTGCCAGCAGCTTAACCCACATCCGTGCCTACGAGCAGTACTTC